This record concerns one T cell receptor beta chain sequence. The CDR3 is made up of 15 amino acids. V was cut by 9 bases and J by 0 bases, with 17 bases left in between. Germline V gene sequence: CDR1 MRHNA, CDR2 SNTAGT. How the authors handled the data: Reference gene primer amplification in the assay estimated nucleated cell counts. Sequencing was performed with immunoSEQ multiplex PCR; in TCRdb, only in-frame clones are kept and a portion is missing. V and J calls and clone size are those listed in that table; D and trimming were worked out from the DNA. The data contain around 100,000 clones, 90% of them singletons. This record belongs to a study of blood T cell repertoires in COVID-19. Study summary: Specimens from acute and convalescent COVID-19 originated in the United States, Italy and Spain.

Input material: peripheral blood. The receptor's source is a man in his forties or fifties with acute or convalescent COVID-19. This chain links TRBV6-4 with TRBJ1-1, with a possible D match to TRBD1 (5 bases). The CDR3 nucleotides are TGTGCCAGAAAAGATATCGGACACCTGAACACTGAAGCTTTCTTT. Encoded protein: CARKDIGHLNTEAFF.